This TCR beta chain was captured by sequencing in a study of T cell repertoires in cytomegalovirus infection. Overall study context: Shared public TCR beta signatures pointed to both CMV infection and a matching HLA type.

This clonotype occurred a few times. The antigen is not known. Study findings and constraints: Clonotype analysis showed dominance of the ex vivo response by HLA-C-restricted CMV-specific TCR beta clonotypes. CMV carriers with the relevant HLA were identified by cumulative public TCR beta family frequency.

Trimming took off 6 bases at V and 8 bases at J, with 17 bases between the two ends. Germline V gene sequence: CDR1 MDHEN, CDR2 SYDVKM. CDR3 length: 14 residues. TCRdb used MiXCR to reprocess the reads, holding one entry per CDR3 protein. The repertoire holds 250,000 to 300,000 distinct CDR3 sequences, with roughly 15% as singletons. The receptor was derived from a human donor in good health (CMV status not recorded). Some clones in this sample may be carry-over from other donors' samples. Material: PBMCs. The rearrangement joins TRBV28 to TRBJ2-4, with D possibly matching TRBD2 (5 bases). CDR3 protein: CASRPPGRRDIQYF. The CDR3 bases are TGTGCCAGCAGACCCCCCGGACGGCGGGACATTCAGTACTTC.